This TCR beta chain was captured by sequencing in a study of T cells in localized non-small cell lung cancer. V gave up 4 bases and J gave up 2 bases, with 11 bases separating them. The CDR3 runs 15 residues. Looked up from germline, CDR1 is SEHNR and CDR2 is FQNEAQ (reference sequence). Sequencing was performed with immunoSEQ multiplex PCR; in TCRdb, only in-frame clones are kept and a portion is missing. Of 35,000 to 40,000 clones in the sample, roughly four fifths were seen once. Study results and caveats: Because researchers sequenced only one region of the tumor, heterogeneity is still possible. An association was observed between higher blood T cell density and longer overall survival. The appearance of a median approximately 61 of the top 100 tumor clones was seen in adjacent lung. Clonality of T cells reached its maximum in uninvolved adjacent lung, surpassing tumor.

For this clone: Its antigen remains unknown.

The chain recombines TRBV7-9 with TRBJ2-2; TRBD1 might be the D (5 bases). This receptor was taken from a male donor aged 60 or over with stage III squamous cell lung carcinoma. Sequencing used peripheral blood, obtained before any cancer treatment. CDR3 in amino acids: CASSSDMGNTGELFF. CDR3 DNA sequence: TGTGCCAGCAGCTCGGACATGGGAAACACCGGGGAGCTGTTTTTT. Full variable domain (missing parts from reference TRBV7-9 and TRBJ2-2): DTGVSQNPRHKITKRGQNVTFRCDPISEHNRLYWYRQTLGQGPEFLTYFQNEAQLEKSRLLSDRFSAERPKGSFSTLEIQRTEQGDSAMYLCASSSDMGNTGELFFGEGSRLTVL.